This T cell receptor (beta chain) stems from a study of T cells after yellow fever vaccination. Looking at the study overall: Fractions with few cells were prepared using SMART-Seq v4 Ultra Low Input. Findings of the study overall: Weaker, the secondary response peaked sooner, at day 5 versus 15. Boosting was followed by the reappearance of most primary-vaccination clones (around 96% CD4, 70% to 90% CD8).

Remarks on this clonotype: Its antigen is undetermined.

UMIs and a universal primer site were added when TCR cDNA was made by 5'RACE template switching. MiXCR, run by TCRdb on the 5' RACE reads, gives a single entry per CDR3 protein. Here the sample spans approximately 600,000 distinct CDR3 sequences, over 9% being singletons. After removal of 2 bases from V and 6 bases from J, the junction contained 14 bases not matched to a gene. The germline CDR1 and CDR2 sequences are MGHDK and SYGVNS. CDR3 size: 17 residues. V and J are TRBV25-1 and TRBJ1-2; the match to TRBD1 covers 8 bases. Sequenced here: PBMCs, sampled on the day of the yellow fever booster vaccination. This TCR was recovered from a man aged 30-40 years who received the YFV17D yellow fever vaccine. CDR3 DNA sequence: TGTGCCAGCAGTGAACCTCCTCGGACAGGGAGTGCGGATGGCTACACCTTC. Translated, it gives CASSEPPRTGSADGYTF.